These 2 T cell receptor beta chains share one sample of origin, sequenced in a study of blood T cell repertoires in COVID-19. This table comes from immunoSEQ multiplex PCR, and its TCRdb copy is limited to in-frame clones, with some not included. The sample includes roughly 300,000 clones, around 87% of them seen just once. Specimen: peripheral blood. The receptors were sampled from a woman aged 45 to 65 who had recovered from COVID-19.

V and J are TRBV6-2 or TRBV6-3 and TRBJ1-1, with D maybe TRBD1 (5 bases). Germline assignment: CDR1 MNHEY and CDR2 SVGEGT. The ends were cut back, 4 bases at V and 8 bases at J, with 8 bases in the middle. The CDR3 is 11 amino acids. The CDR3 is CASSWGREAFF. The CDR3 DNA follows: TGTGCCAGCAGTTGGGGCAGAGAAGCTTTCTTT.

The chain recombines TRBV10-3 with TRBJ2-3; D unclear. This CDR3 is built from 14 residues. The germline V gene has CDR1 ENHRY and CDR2 SYGVKD. V lost 3 bases and J lost 0, with 7 bases in between. The CDR3 sequence is CAISDVVSTDTQYF. CDR3 DNA sequence: TGTGCCATCAGTGATGTAGTGAGCACAGATACGCAGTATTTT.